A selection of T cell receptor beta chains follows, all from one sample in a study of blood T cell repertoires in COVID-19. Generated by immunoSEQ multiplex PCR, the TCRdb table keeps only in-frame clones and is missing some. The sample consists of 300,000 to 400,000 clones, roughly 88% of them appearing once. What was sequenced was PBMCs or T cells enriched from blood (not recorded which). The receptors were gathered from a woman aged 25 to 39 with acute COVID-19. The conserved cysteine and the conserved F or W are not part of the CDR3 here.

V	J	CDR3
TRBV9	TRBJ2-1	ASSVRAGGQYNEQF
TRBV10-1	TRBJ2-2	ASSRGPELDTGELF
TRBV3-1/TRBV3-2	TRBJ2-3	ASSQRGGATDTQY
TRBV9	TRBJ1-1	ASSALTGVTEAF
TRBV5-1	TRBJ1-2	ASSPGQGGLYGYT
TRBV11-1	TRBJ2-7	ASSLPAGGAFYEQY
TRBV5-1	TRBJ2-1	ASSLGGSREQF
TRBV5-1	TRBJ2-1	ASSFLAGGWYNEQF
TRBV27	TRBJ2-7	ASSRRLRDRGGKQY
TRBV18	TRBJ2-7	ASSPPVGQGAYYEQY
TRBV19	TRBJ1-2	ASSIRVTGSNYGYT
TRBV4-1	TRBJ2-1	ASNRAESYNEQF
TRBV19	TRBJ1-1	ASSSPREATNEAF
TRBV24-1	TRBJ2-3	ATSDLMGPTSSGTDTQY
TRBV9	TRBJ2-1	ASSARAGGSEQF
TRBV5-6	TRBJ2-1	ASSLGRSYNEQF
TRBV11-2	TRBJ1-1	ASSLVPGNTEAF
TRBV29-1	TRBJ1-5	IPGGQPQH
TRBV24-1	TRBJ2-7	ATSDLRGEQY
TRBV19	TRBJ2-7	ASSTGGVFYEQY
TRBV5-1	TRBJ1-1	ASGQTGNTEAF
TRBV5-1	TRBJ2-1	ASSAGLAGSNEQF
TRBV29-1	TRBJ1-3	SVQKSGNTIY
TRBV9	TRBJ2-4	ASSPGQIVAKNIQY
TRBV5-1	TRBJ2-1	ASSSAGTSGVDEQF
TRBV7-9	TRBJ2-2	ASSLVLGGGELF
TRBV6-5	TRBJ1-2	ASSRDRGDGYT
TRBV14	TRBJ2-3	ASSQDRRKTSGGAGHGTQY
TRBV19	TRBJ1-1	AAKRTGAGTEAF
TRBV5-1	TRBJ2-3	ASSLAALSTDTQY
TRBV12-5	TRBJ1-4	ASGLSGQGSEKLF
TRBV5-1	TRBJ1-1	ASSLDAQGVTEAF
TRBV20-1	TRBJ1-2	SAPQDYGYT
TRBV5-1	TRBJ2-1	ASSFLAALVENNEQF
TRBV5-5	TRBJ1-2	ASSLVVRGNYGYT
TRBV9	TRBJ2-3	ASSVQDTQY
TRBV12-5	TRBJ1-6	ASGYSGVDSPLH
TRBV14	TRBJ1-1	ASSQGPGDTEAF
TRBV27	TRBJ2-1	ASSLPGLAGGPTYNEQF
TRBV4-1	TRBJ1-3	ASSHRGQELGNTIY
TRBV24-1	TRBJ2-5	ATSDPAPGQETQY
TRBV12-3/TRBV12-4	TRBJ1-5	ASSYGSQPQH